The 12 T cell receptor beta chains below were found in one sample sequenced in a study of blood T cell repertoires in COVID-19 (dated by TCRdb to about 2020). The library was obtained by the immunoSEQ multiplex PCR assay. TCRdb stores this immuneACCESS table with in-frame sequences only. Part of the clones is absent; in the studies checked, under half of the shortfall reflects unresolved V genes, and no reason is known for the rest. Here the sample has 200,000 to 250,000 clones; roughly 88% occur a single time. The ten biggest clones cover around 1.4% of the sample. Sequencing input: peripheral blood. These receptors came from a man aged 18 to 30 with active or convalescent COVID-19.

This CDR3 is CASSYGGRRLGNEQFF. In DNA form, the CDR3 reads TGTGCCAGCAGTTATGGCGGGAGACGGCTGGGAAATGAGCAGTTCTTC. The gene calls are TRBV6-5 and TRBJ2-1, with 7 bases matching TRBD2. J lost 7 bases, V lost 3 bases, and 12 bases had no gene match. Germline CDR1 MNHEY, CDR2 SVGAGI. CDR3 size: 16 residues.

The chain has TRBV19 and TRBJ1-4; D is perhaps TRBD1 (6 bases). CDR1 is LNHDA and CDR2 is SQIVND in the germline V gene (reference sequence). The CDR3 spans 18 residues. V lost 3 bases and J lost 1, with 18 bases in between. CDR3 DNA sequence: TGTGCCAGTAGTATTGCGGGGGGCCAGCTCTTAACTAATGAAAAACTGTTTTTT. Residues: CASSIAGGQLLTNEKLFF.

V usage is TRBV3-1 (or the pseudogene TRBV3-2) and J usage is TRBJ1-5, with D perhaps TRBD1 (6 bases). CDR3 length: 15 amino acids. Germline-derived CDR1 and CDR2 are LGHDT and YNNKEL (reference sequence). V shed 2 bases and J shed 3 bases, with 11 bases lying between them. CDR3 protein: CASSQRPGANQPQHF. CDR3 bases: TGTGCCAGCAGCCAACGGCCAGGGGCCAATCAGCCCCAGCATTTT.

The DNA of the CDR3 is TGTGCCAGTAGCGACAGGGAATCCCCCGGGGAGCTGTTTTTT. This encodes CASSDRESPGELFF. This chain connects TRBV19 to TRBJ2-2, with TRBD1 matching over 7 bases. The CDR3 is 14 residues long. The germline V gene encodes CDR1 LNHDA and CDR2 SQIVND (reference sequence). V lost 6 bases and J lost 6; bases outside the gene matches: 7.

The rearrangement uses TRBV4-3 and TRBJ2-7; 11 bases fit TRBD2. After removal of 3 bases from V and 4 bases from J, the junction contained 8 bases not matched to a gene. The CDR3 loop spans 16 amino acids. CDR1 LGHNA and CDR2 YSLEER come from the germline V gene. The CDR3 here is CASSQEGTSGFYEQYF. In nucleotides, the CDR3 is TGCGCCAGCAGCCAGGAAGGGACTAGCGGATTTTACGAGCAGTACTTC.

CDR3 residues: CATKFSGANVLTF. CDR3 nucleotide sequence: TGTGCCACTAAGTTCTCTGGGGCCAACGTCCTGACTTTC. This chain links TRBV30 with TRBJ2-6; D not certain. This CDR3 contains 13 residues. Per the germline V gene, CDR1 is GTSNPN and CDR2 is SVGIG (reference sequence). Trimming pared 8 bases from V and 0 bases from J, leaving 8 bases between.

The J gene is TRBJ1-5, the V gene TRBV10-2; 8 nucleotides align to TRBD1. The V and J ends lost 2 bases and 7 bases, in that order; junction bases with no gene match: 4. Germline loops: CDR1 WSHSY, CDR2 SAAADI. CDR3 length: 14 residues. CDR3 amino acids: CASSEAGGGQPQHF. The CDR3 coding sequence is TGCGCCAGCAGTGAGGCAGGGGGCGGACAGCCCCAGCATTTT.

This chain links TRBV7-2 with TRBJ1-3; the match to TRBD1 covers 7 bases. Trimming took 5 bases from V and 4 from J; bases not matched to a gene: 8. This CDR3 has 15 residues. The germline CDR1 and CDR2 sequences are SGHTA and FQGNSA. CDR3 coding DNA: TGTGCCAGCAGCGGGAGCAGGGGGAGAGGAAACACCATATATTTT. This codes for CASSGSRGRGNTIYF.

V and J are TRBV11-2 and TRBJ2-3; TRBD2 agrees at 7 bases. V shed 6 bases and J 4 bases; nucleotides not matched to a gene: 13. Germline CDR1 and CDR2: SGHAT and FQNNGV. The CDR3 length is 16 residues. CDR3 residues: CASRFRWAGAADTQYF. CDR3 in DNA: TGTGCCAGCAGGTTTAGGTGGGCGGGAGCGGCAGATACGCAGTATTTT.

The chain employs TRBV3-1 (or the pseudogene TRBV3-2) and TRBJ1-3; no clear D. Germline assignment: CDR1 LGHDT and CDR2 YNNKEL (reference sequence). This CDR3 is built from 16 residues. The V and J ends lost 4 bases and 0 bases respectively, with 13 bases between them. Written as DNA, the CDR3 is TGTGCCAGCAGCCCCCAACTTGTTAACTCTGGAAACACCATATATTTT. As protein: CASSPQLVNSGNTIYF.

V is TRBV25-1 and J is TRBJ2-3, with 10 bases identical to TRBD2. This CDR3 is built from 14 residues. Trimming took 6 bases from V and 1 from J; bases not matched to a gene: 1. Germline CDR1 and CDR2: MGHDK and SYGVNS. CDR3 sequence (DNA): TGTGCCAGCAGCCTAGCGGGGGGCACAGATACGCAGTATTTT. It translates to CASSLAGGTDTQYF.

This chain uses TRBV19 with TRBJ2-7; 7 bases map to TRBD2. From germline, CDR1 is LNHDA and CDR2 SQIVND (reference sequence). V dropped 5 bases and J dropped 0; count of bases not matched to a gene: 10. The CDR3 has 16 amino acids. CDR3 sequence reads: CASSVLGRDYSYEQYF. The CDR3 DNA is TGTGCCAGTAGTGTCTTGGGACGGGACTACTCCTACGAGCAGTACTTC.